These T cell receptor beta chains were read from a single sample in a study of shared clonotypes between healthy human individuals. Clones were read by immunoSEQ multiplex PCR, and TCRdb kept only the in-frame ones, dropping some. Counted here are about 530,000 clones, about 75% occurring once; the ten biggest clones make up approximately 12%. Sequencing was performed on PBMCs. These receptor sequences come from a woman between 35 and 50 years old in good health. Some clones in this sample may be carry-over from other donors' samples. Each CDR3 is given with its conserved first and last residue. A D gene is named only where the DNA matches it firmly. Clone size is not always given. Where it is, it says once, few, many or a class for expanded clones.

J gene	clone size	CDR3 length	D gene	V gene	CDR3 protein	CDR3 DNA
TRBJ2-3	few	13	.	TRBV6-5	CASRHPGTDTQYF	TGTGCCAGCAGACACCCCGGTACAGATACGCAGTATTTT
TRBJ2-7	.	11	TRBD1	TRBV9	CASSPGQEGDF	TGTGCCAGCAGCCCGGGACAGGAGGGTGACTTC
TRBJ2-5	few	15	.	TRBV5-6	CASSWEAAYQETQYF	TGTGCCAGCAGCTGGGAAGCGGCCTACCAAGAGACCCAGTACTTC
TRBJ2-5	.	13	.	TRBV27	CASSLAGRETQYF	TGTGCCAGCAGTTTAGCGGGTCGGGAGACCCAGTACTTC
TRBJ2-1	.	11	TRBD2	TRBV10-2	CASGRGNEQFF	TGCGCCAGTGGGCGGGGGAATGAGCAGTTCTTC
TRBJ2-5	.	16	TRBD2	TRBV19	CASSMRAGDREETQYF	TGTGCCAGTAGTATGAGGGCGGGAGATCGGGAAGAGACCCAGTACTTC
TRBJ1-2	.	16	.	TRBV6-1	CASSEALWPVDYGYTF	TGTGCCAGCAGTGAAGCGCTCTGGCCTGTAGACTATGGCTACACCTTC
TRBJ2-1	.	17	TRBD2	TRBV2	CASSGGTSGSSYNEQFF	TGTGCCAGCAGTGGGGGGACTAGCGGGAGTTCCTACAATGAGCAGTTCTTC
TRBJ1-1	.	14	TRBD1	TRBV5-1	CASSLGQGFTEAFF	TGCGCCAGCAGCTTGGGACAGGGTTTCACTGAAGCTTTCTTT
TRBJ2-1	.	13	.	TRBV27	CASSFGGQNEQFF	TGTGCCAGCAGTTTTGGGGGGCAGAATGAGCAGTTCTTC
TRBJ2-7	once	14	.	TRBV28	CASSLFGRVYEQYF	TGTGCCAGCAGTTTATTTGGCAGGGTCTACGAGCAGTACTTC
TRBJ1-2	.	15	.	TRBV19	CASSIKGQGNYGYTF	TGTGCCAGTAGTATAAAGGGACAAGGCAACTATGGCTACACCTTC
TRBJ2-6	once	15	.	TRBV19	CASSIPASGANVLTF	TGTGCCAGTAGTATTCCAGCCTCTGGGGCCAACGTCCTGACTTTC
TRBJ2-3	.	15	TRBD1	TRBV9	CASSADRVATDTQYF	TGTGCCAGCAGCGCCGACAGGGTCGCAACAGATACGCAGTATTTT
TRBJ2-7	.	18	TRBD2	TRBV2	CASTTPPSLAGESYEQYF	TGTGCCAGCACCACACCCCCCTCTCTAGCGGGAGAGTCCTACGAGCAGTACTTC
TRBJ1-5	.	15	TRBD1	TRBV28	CASSSDRVSNQPQHF	TGTGCCAGCAGTTCCGACAGGGTAAGCAATCAGCCCCAGCATTTT
TRBJ2-7	.	13	.	TRBV11-3	CASSLGPSYEQYF	TGTGCCAGCAGCTTAGGCCCTTCCTACGAGCAGTACTTC
TRBJ1-1	.	16	.	TRBV28	CASSFHGGPGLAEAFF	TGTGCCAGCAGTTTTCACGGCGGGCCAGGTCTGGCTGAAGCTTTCTTT
TRBJ2-5	.	13	.	TRBV18	CASSPGTQETQYF	TGTGCCAGCTCACCAGGGACACAAGAGACCCAGTACTTC